These T cell receptor beta chains were read from a single sample in a study of OX40 agonist ivuxolimab in advanced cancers. Assay used: immunoSEQ multiplex PCR; TCRdb lists only in-frame clones, some missing. Here the sample spans roughly 41,000 clones, over 65% being singletons. The sample consisted of CD4+ or CD8+ T cells sorted from blood, taken in a trial of the OX40 agonist ivuxolimab. The origin of the receptors is an adult with an advanced solid tumor such as melanoma, head and neck, liver or kidney cancer. Each CDR3 is given with its conserved first and last residue. D genes are given only for firm matches. Size tells how often a clone was seen (once, few, many) or the class of an expanded clone, and some rows leave it out.

abundance,j_gene,d_gene,v_gene,CDR3nt,CDR3aa
-,TRBJ2-5,-,TRBV19,TGTGCCAGTAGTATTACAGGGAAAGAGACCCAGTACTTC,CASSITGKETQYF
-,TRBJ1-2,TRBD1,TRBV4-2,TGTGCCAGCAGCCAAGTAGGGGGCGTCGAAGACTATGGCTACACCTTC,CASSQVGGVEDYGYTF
-,TRBJ2-7,TRBD2,TRBV7-2,TGTGCCAGCAGCACACTAGCGGGAGTCAACGAGCAGTACTTC,CASSTLAGVNEQYF
-,TRBJ1-1,-,TRBV29-1,TGCAGCACCTCTCCGGGGGTTACTGAAGCTTTCTTT,CSTSPGVTEAFF
-,TRBJ2-3,TRBD2,TRBV18,TGTGCCAGCTCACCAAGCGGGCTAGCGGGGTCAGATACGCAGTATTTT,CASSPSGLAGSDTQYF
-,TRBJ2-1,-,TRBV7-2,TGTGCCAGCAGCTTGGACCACGCTAGGGAGGAGCAGTTCTTC,CASSLDHAREEQFF
-,TRBJ2-5,-,TRBV11-2,TGTGCCAGCAGCTTAGGCGGGGCGGAGACCCAGTACTTC,CASSLGGAETQYF
few,TRBJ1-4,TRBD1,TRBV9,TGTGCCAGCAGCGTAGGGACAGGGAGAGCAACTAATGAAAAACTGTTTTTT,CASSVGTGRATNEKLFF
once,TRBJ1-4,TRBD1,TRBV6-1,TGTGCCAGCAGAGACGGACAGGGGGAACTGTTTTTT,CASRDGQGELFF
-,TRBJ1-2,TRBD1,TRBV7-8,TGTGCCAGCAGCTTAGGTCTCCGCACAGGGGACTATGGCTACACCTTC,CASSLGLRTGDYGYTF
once,TRBJ1-5,-,TRBV10-3,TGTGCCATCAGTGTGGGGAATTCCCAGCCCCAGCATTTT,CAISVGNSQPQHF
-,TRBJ2-3,TRBD2,TRBV11-3,TGTGCCAGCAGCCCCCGCTTCGCTAGCGGGGGGGAGGTAGATACGCAGTATTTT,CASSPRFASGGEVDTQYF
-,TRBJ2-4,-,TRBV7-2,TGTGCCAGCACACCGGAGGGTGACAAAAACATTCAGTACTTC,CASTPEGDKNIQYF
-,TRBJ1-5,-,TRBV30,TGTGCCTGGTCCTCGGATGTGAATCAGCCCCAGCATTTT,CAWSSDVNQPQHF
-,TRBJ1-4,-,TRBV7-2,TGTGCCAGCAGCTCACCGTCCCGGGACCCCGAAAAACTGTTTTTT,CASSSPSRDPEKLFF
-,TRBJ2-3,-,TRBV4-1,TGCGCCAGCAGCCTCCCCCGGAGCACAGATACGCAGTATTTT,CASSLPRSTDTQYF
-,TRBJ1-2,TRBD1,TRBV9,TGTGCCAGCAGCCCCCACCGGACAGGCGACGGCTACACCTTC,CASSPHRTGDGYTF
-,TRBJ2-2,-,TRBV2,TGTGCCAGCAGTTACGTGTCCAACACCGGGGAGCTGTTTTTT,CASSYVSNTGELFF
-,TRBJ2-7,-,TRBV4-2,TGTGCCAGCAGCCCTCAGGTGGGCTCGCGCTACGAGCAGTACTTC,CASSPQVGSRYEQYF
-,TRBJ2-7,TRBD2,TRBV4-3,TGCGCCAGCAGCCAAGAGTGGACTAGCGGGGGTTTATACGAGCAGTACTTC,CASSQEWTSGGLYEQYF
-,TRBJ2-7,-,TRBV30,TGTGCCTGGAGTGTTTTCGGCAGCGGGCCCTACGAGCAGTACTTC,CAWSVFGSGPYEQYF
-,TRBJ2-5,-,TRBV7-8,TGTGCCAGCAGCTTAGTTCTAGCCGGGGGAGAGACCCAGTACTTC,CASSLVLAGGETQYF
few,TRBJ2-7,-,TRBV6-1,TGTGCCAGCACTATGGACAGGGAGGGTTACGAGCAGTACTTC,CASTMDREGYEQYF
-,TRBJ1-2,-,TRBV5-4,TGTGCCAGCAGCTTGCTTGGGCGGGACTATGGCTACACCTTC,CASSLLGRDYGYTF
few,TRBJ2-5,-,TRBV4-2,TGTGCCAGCAGCCAAGAAGAACAGCAAGAGACCCAGTACTTC,CASSQEEQQETQYF
once,TRBJ1-3,-,TRBV9,TGTGCCAGCAGCGTAGAAAACAGCGGAAACACCATATATTTT,CASSVENSGNTIYF
once,TRBJ2-2,-,TRBV29-1,TGCAGCGTGACGGAGGGGATTGGCACCGGGGAGCTGTTTTTT,CSVTEGIGTGELFF
-,TRBJ2-7,-,TRBV5-5,TGTGCCAGCAGCTCCCTACAGGGCTACGAGCAGTACTTC,CASSSLQGYEQYF
-,TRBJ2-6,TRBD1,TRBV19,TGTGCCAGTAGTCCCGGGACAGCACCCTCTGGGGCCAACGTCCTGACTTTC,CASSPGTAPSGANVLTF
-,TRBJ1-5,-,TRBV7-2,TGTGCCAGCAGCTCACAGACAGGTAGCCAGCCCCAGCATTTT,CASSSQTGSQPQHF
-,TRBJ2-1,-,TRBV4-3,TGCGCCAGCAGCCAAGAGCCTCCAGGGAGCTCCTACAATGAGCAGTTCTTC,CASSQEPPGSSYNEQFF
-,TRBJ1-5,-,TRBV6-6,TGTGCCAGCAGTTACTCGTCGGGGGGTAGCAATCAGCCCCAGCATTTT,CASSYSSGGSNQPQHF
-,TRBJ1-5,-,TRBV5-5,TGTGCCAGCAGCCCCTCTCTTAGCAATCAGCCCCAGCATTTT,CASSPSLSNQPQHF
-,TRBJ1-4,-,TRBV27,TGTGCCAGCAGCGGGTACCCAACTAATGAAAAACTGTTTTTT,CASSGYPTNEKLFF
-,TRBJ1-1,-,TRBV5-6,TGTGCCAGCAGCTTGCAGGGGCGCGGAGCTTTCTTT,CASSLQGRGAFF
few,TRBJ1-5,-,TRBV5-1,TGCGCCAGCAGCGAAGGGCCGGGACAGCCCCAGCATTTT,CASSEGPGQPQHF
-,TRBJ1-1,TRBD1,TRBV7-9,TGTGCCAGCAGCGGCAACAGGGGGCGCGGGGCTTTCTTT,CASSGNRGRGAFF
few,TRBJ1-2,TRBD1,TRBV6-5,TGTGCCAGCAGCCTGGGACAGGGAATCTATGGCTACACCTTC,CASSLGQGIYGYTF
-,TRBJ1-3,-,TRBV6-1,TGTGCCAGCAGTGAGGGGACCCCAGTCTCTGGAAACACCATATATTTT,CASSEGTPVSGNTIYF
-,TRBJ2-5,-,TRBV7-7,TGTGCCAGCAGCTTGGGACAACAAGAGACCCAGTACTTC,CASSLGQQETQYF
-,TRBJ2-5,-,TRBV6-4,TGTGCCAGCAGTGCAGAAGCAACAGGGACTGGGGAGACCCAGTACTTC,CASSAEATGTGETQYF
-,TRBJ1-1,TRBD1,TRBV5-4,TGTGCCAGCAGCACCCCCGGGACAGGGTCCTTCATGAACACTGAAGCTTTCTTT,CASSTPGTGSFMNTEAFF
-,TRBJ2-3,TRBD2,TRBV5-5,TGTGCCAGCAGCTCGAGGACTAGCGGGGGGTTCACAGATACGCAGTATTTT,CASSSRTSGGFTDTQYF
-,TRBJ2-5,TRBD2,TRBV7-9,TGTGCCAGCAGCCCGAGGGGACTAGCGGGAATTAAAGAGACCCAGTACTTC,CASSPRGLAGIKETQYF
-,TRBJ2-5,-,TRBV6-1,TGTGCCAGCAGCCCAAGTCAGGAGACCCAGTACTTC,CASSPSQETQYF
-,TRBJ1-2,-,TRBV5-4,TGTGCCAGCAGCCAGCCATCGGGGGCTAACTATGGCTACACCTTC,CASSQPSGANYGYTF
once,TRBJ2-3,TRBD2,TRBV5-1,TGCGCCAGCAGCACTAGCGGGGGGGCCGGTGATACGCAGTATTTT,CASSTSGGAGDTQYF
-,TRBJ1-4,-,TRBV9,TGTGCCAGCAGCGTGAGCGGACAGATTAATGAAAAACTGTTTTTT,CASSVSGQINEKLFF
-,TRBJ1-4,-,TRBV7-6,TGTGCCAGCAGCTCACTCGTCCTAGGCGGATTAAGTACTAATGAAAAACTGTTTTTT,CASSSLVLGGLSTNEKLFF
-,TRBJ2-3,-,TRBV27,TGTGCCAGCAGTCCCCATCCAAATACAGATACGCAGTATTTT,CASSPHPNTDTQYF
medium-sized,TRBJ1-5,-,TRBV7-3,TGTGCCAGCAGCCCCACGGGGGGAAATCAGCCCCAGCATTTT,CASSPTGGNQPQHF
medium-sized,TRBJ2-2,TRBD2,TRBV6-1,TGTGCCAGCAGTGAAGTACTAGCGGGGGCCGGGGAGCTGTTTTTT,CASSEVLAGAGELFF
-,TRBJ2-7,-,TRBV18,TGTGCCAGCTCCCCGGGGCCCTACGAGCAGTACTTC,CASSPGPYEQYF
-,TRBJ1-4,-,TRBV28,TGTGCCAGCAGTCCATGGGGAGGAGACAGCAATGAAAAACTGTTTTTT,CASSPWGGDSNEKLFF
-,TRBJ1-1,-,TRBV30,TGTGCCTGGAGTGTGGGCAGGCTTGAAGCTTTCTTT,CAWSVGRLEAFF